Listed here are 29 T cell receptor beta chains from one sample, sequenced in a study of early T cells in non-severe SARS-CoV-2 infection (dated by TCRdb to the early 2020s). The library came from 5' RACE. TCRdb names NextSeq 500 as the instrument used. In TCRdb, the public reads were trimmed at Q25 with fastp and aligned with MiXCR, with productive beta chains retained. Records with the same CDR3 protein are collapsed into one entry carrying the most frequent genes and DNA. The sample data list 50,000 to 65,000 distinct CDR3 sequences, and approximately 12% of these were observed just once. The top ten clones comprise about 1.4% of the sample. The sequenced sample consisted of whole blood. Receptor source: an adult who was a healthcare worker with PCR-confirmed SARS-CoV-2 infection or an uninfected control (not recorded which).

The genes are TRBV19 and TRBJ2-3; 7 nucleotides line up with TRBD1. Trimming at V came to 8 bases and at J to 0 bases, leaving 2 bases not matched to a gene. The CDR3 extends over 13 amino acids. Germline CDR1 LNHDA, CDR2 SQIVND (reference sequence). The CDR3 nucleotides are TGTGCCAGTGTGGACAGGAGCACAGATACGCAGTATTTT. Translating gives CASVDRSTDTQYF.

This clonotype appeared many times. The rearrangement links TRBV20-1 to TRBJ2-3; D is unresolved. This CDR3 has 16 residues. V lost 3 bases and J lost 2, with 18 bases in between. Germline-derived CDR1 and CDR2 are DFQATT and SNEGSKA (reference sequence). The CDR3 loop is CSARKIERATTDTQYF. CDR3 sequence (DNA): TGCAGTGCTAGGAAGATCGAGAGAGCTACCACAGATACGCAGTATTTT.

This clonotype was detected a few times. The chain combines TRBV29-1 with TRBJ1-3; D gene unclear. This CDR3 region has 13 residues. V was trimmed by 4 bases and J by 3 bases, leaving 10 bases between them. Germline assignment: CDR1 SQVTM and CDR2 ANQGSEA. The CDR3 bases are TGCAGCGTTGTAGGGATGGGTGGAAACACCATATATTTT. This gives the protein CSVVGMGGNTIYF.

In this sample, this clonotype turned up a few times. The genes are TRBV12-3 or TRBV12-4 and TRBJ2-2, with a weak D call TRBD1 (5 bases). The CDR3 totals 12 residues. V gave up 7 bases and J gave up 3 bases, with 6 bases separating them. The CDR3 DNA reads TGTGCCAGCATCAGGGACACCGGGGAGCTGTTTTTT. Amino acids: CASIRDTGELFF.

The chain combines TRBV29-1 with TRBJ1-4; the D is unclear. There are 13 residues in the CDR3. CDR1 and CDR2 (germline): SQVTM, ANQGSEA. V was shortened by 6 bases and J by 5 bases, with 13 bases between the two germline ends. The CDR3 loop is CSVGREPNEKLFF. CDR3 sequence (DNA): TGCAGCGTCGGACGCGAACCAAATGAAAAACTGTTTTTT.

The chain recombines TRBV29-1 with TRBJ1-2; TRBD1 agrees at 8 bases. The CDR3 totals 11 residues. Germline V gene sequence: CDR1 SQVTM, CDR2 ANQGSEA. With 7 bases clipped from V and 8 bases from J, the junction kept 6 bases outside the gene matches. The CDR3 nucleotides read TGCAGCGCTAGGACAGGGAAAGGCTACACCTTC. Protein product: CSARTGKGYTF.

Only a few counts were recorded for this clonotype. This chain links TRBV7-2 with TRBJ2-3; D not certain. V was shortened by 5 bases and J by 2 bases, with 5 bases between the two germline ends. There are 12 residues in the CDR3. Germline values: CDR1 SGHTA, CDR2 FQGNSA. CDR3 in amino acids: CASSALTDTQYF. DNA for the CDR3: TGTGCCAGCAGCGCCCTCACAGATACGCAGTATTTT.

This clonotype came up many times. J is TRBJ2-3 and V is TRBV12-3 or TRBV12-4; 9 bases line up with TRBD2. This CDR3 has 17 amino acids. Germline trimming cut 4 bases from V and 0 bases from J; bases unmatched to any gene: 8. CDR3 sequence: CASSSGLAGESTDTQYF. CDR3 DNA: TGTGCCAGCAGTTCCGGGTTAGCGGGGGAGAGCACAGATACGCAGTATTTT.

This clonotype was counted ten times or more. The CDR3 region is CASSLGLAGEQYF. The CDR3 coding sequence is TGTGCCAGCAGCCTGGGACTGGCCGGCGAGCAGTACTTC. The chain joins TRBV11-3 to TRBJ2-7; possibly TRBD2 for D (6 bases). The CDR3 length is 13 residues. V lost 5 bases, J lost 6 bases, and 14 bases lay in between. The germline V gene has CDR1 SGHNT and CDR2 YENEEA.

Here the CDR3 reads CASSYMGGGTTGELFF. CDR3 DNA: TGTGCCAGCAGTTACATGGGGGGCGGGACCACCGGGGAGCTGTTTTTT. This chain connects TRBV6-6 to TRBJ2-2; D assignment may be TRBD1 or TRBD2 (6 bases each). Germline V lookup: CDR1 MNHNY, CDR2 SVGAGI (reference sequence). V was pared by 2 bases and J by 4 bases, with 14 bases between. The CDR3 is made up of 16 amino acids.

V and J are TRBV7-2 and TRBJ2-1; 8 bases line up with TRBD2. V gave up 3 bases and J gave up 9 bases; unmatched junction bases: 19. CDR1 is SGHTA, CDR2 FQGNSA, per germline. The CDR3 is made up of 18 amino acids. The CDR3 protein is CASSLFRRGGQTRAEQFF. The DNA for the CDR3 is TGTGCCAGCAGCTTGTTTCGCCGGGGGGGCCAAACGCGGGCTGAGCAGTTCTTC.

The chain joins TRBV3-1 to TRBJ2-1, with TRBD1 matching over 7 bases. The germline V gene has CDR1 LGHDT and CDR2 YNNKEL (reference sequence). The CDR3 runs to 16 residues. V trimming: 1 base; J trimming: 9 bases; junction bases outside the gene matches: 12. The CDR3 coding sequence is TGTGCCAGCAGCCAAGTCAGGGGGAAGGGGAATAGTGAGCAGTTCTTC. Translating it yields CASSQVRGKGNSEQFF.

The chain links TRBV7-2 to TRBJ2-7, with D possibly matching TRBD2 (6 bases). Germline loops: CDR1 SGHTA, CDR2 FQGNSA. V lost 2 bases and J 12 bases, leaving 17 bases between the germline ends. The CDR3 has 13 residues. The CDR3 is CASSLSRGLGLYF. Written as DNA, the CDR3 is TGTGCCAGCAGCTTAAGTCGGGGGTTGGGTCTGTACTTC.

Points on this clonotype: A much bigger clone sits one base away, suggesting this may be a read error. The chain joins TRBV5-1 to TRBJ2-7, with TRBD2 identical over 8 bases. V shed 3 bases, J shed 5 bases, and the junction held 16 bases outside the gene matches. CDR1 is SGHRS and CDR2 is YFSETQ in the germline V gene. This CDR3 has 17 amino acids. The CDR3 region has the DNA TGCGCCAGCAGCTCAGACCCTGGCGGGGGGACCGTCGACGAGCAGTACTTC. Protein: CASSSDPGGGTVDEQYF.

This clonotype was picked up many times. This CDR3 reads CATQAGPPRYEQYF. CDR3 sequence (DNA): TGTGCCACCCAGGCAGGCCCCCCGAGGTACGAGCAGTACTTC. This chain connects TRBV24-1 to TRBJ2-7; D is uncertain. The V and J ends lost 9 bases and 4 bases respectively, with 18 bases between them. The CDR3 loop spans 14 amino acids. Germline CDR1 reads KGHDR; CDR2 reads SFDVKD.

The J gene is TRBJ2-7, the V gene TRBV6-2 or TRBV6-3, with D perhaps being TRBD1 or TRBD2 (5 bases each). CDR3 length: 14 amino acids. V lost 6 bases, J lost 2 bases, and 14 bases lay in between. Germline V gene sequence: CDR1 MNHEY, CDR2 SVGEGT. The CDR3 nucleotides are TGTGCCAGCAGCCTTGGGACGGAACCCTACGAGCAGTACTTC. Translation gives CASSLGTEPYEQYF.

This clonotype was seen only a few times. The chain has TRBV20-1 and TRBJ1-1; D may be TRBD1 (6 bases). V gave up 4 bases and J gave up 5 bases, with 14 bases separating them. Germline lookup yields CDR1 DFQATT and CDR2 SNEGSKA (reference sequence). CDR3 length equals 13 residues. CDR3 bases: TGCAGTGCTATACCTGATGGACAGACTGAAGCTTTCTTT. Translated, it gives CSAIPDGQTEAFF.

The chain links TRBV11-2 to TRBJ2-3; either TRBD1 or TRBD2 may supply D (5 bases each). The germline V and J ends were trimmed by 0 bases and 1 base, with 8 bases remaining between them. The CDR3 runs to 15 residues. Germline lookup yields CDR1 SGHAT and CDR2 FQNNGV. CDR3 DNA sequence: TGTGCCAGCAGCTTAGACGGGGACGGCACAGATACGCAGTATTTT. This encodes CASSLDGDGTDTQYF.

CDR3 residues: CASSLDPFAEAFF. CDR3 in DNA: TGTGCCAGCAGCTTGGATCCCTTCGCTGAAGCTTTCTTT. The chain is built from TRBV5-4 and TRBJ1-1; D gene uncertain. The CDR3 is 13 residues long. CDR1 and CDR2 from the germline V gene are SGHNT and YYREEE (reference sequence). Trimming took off 0 bases at V and 6 bases at J, with 9 bases between the two ends.

Only a few counts were recorded for this clonotype. The chain is built from TRBV20-1 and TRBJ1-5, with a tentative D call TRBD1 (6 bases). The V gene lost 6 bases and the J gene lost 3 bases, with 9 bases spanning the gap. CDR3 length: 12 amino acids. CDR1 is DFQATT, CDR2 SNEGSKA, per germline (reference sequence). CDR3 nucleotides: TGCAGTGCCACAGGGTCCAATCAGCCCCAGCATTTT. Protein: CSATGSNQPQHF.

The chain recombines TRBV5-1 with TRBJ2-3; 8 nucleotides match TRBD1. The junction had 16 bases not matched to a gene; V was cut back by 4 bases and J by 6 bases. The CDR3 contains 17 residues. The germline gives CDR1 SGHRS, CDR2 YFSETQ. As DNA, the CDR3 is TGCGCCAGCAGCCCTGGGCGGGGACAGGCCGGGGCGGATACGCAGTATTTT. It translates to CASSPGRGQAGADTQYF.

CDR3 residues: CASSVPGAYEQYF. Here the CDR3 DNA reads TGTGCCAGCAGCGTTCCAGGGGCCTACGAGCAGTACTTC. The chain is built from TRBV6-1 and TRBJ2-7; TRBD1 is a possible D gene (6 bases). Germline CDR1 reads MNHNS; CDR2 reads SASEGT. The CDR3 is 13 residues long. Trimming took 6 bases from V and 2 from J, leaving 11 bases between them.

This clonotype was seen only a few times. The chain couples TRBV19 to TRBJ2-5, with 7 bases lining up with TRBD2. The germline gives CDR1 LNHDA, CDR2 SQIVND (reference sequence). The length of the CDR3 is 15 residues. V shed 3 bases, J shed 2 bases, and the junction held 6 bases outside the gene matches. CDR3: CASSMARGGQETQYF. CDR3 nucleotides: TGTGCCAGTAGTATGGCCCGGGGAGGGCAAGAGACCCAGTACTTC.

Worth noting for this clonotype: A much larger clone sits a single nucleotide away, making a read error possible. This chain joins TRBV6-2 or TRBV6-3 and TRBJ1-2; 8 bases match TRBD1. There are 15 residues in the CDR3. In germline, CDR1 is MNHEY, CDR2 SVGEGT. The V segment lost 6 bases and the J segment 3 bases; nucleotides outside the gene matches: 9. CDR3 sequence (DNA): TGTGCCAGCAGAGCAGGGGGCGATGCGTACTATGGCTACACCTTC. Protein sequence: CASRAGGDAYYGYTF.

A note on this clonotype: Mismatch with germline at one junction end may stem from a read error. This chain uses TRBV5-6 with TRBJ2-1; 10 bases are shared with TRBD1. Per the germline V gene, CDR1 is SGHDT and CDR2 is YYEEEE. There are 12 residues in the CDR3. This chain's CDR3 is CASSLRDRGWIF. CDR3 nucleotide sequence: TGTGCCAGCAGCTTGAGGGACAGGGGTTGGATCTTC.

This clonotype was detected many times. This chain joins TRBV30 and TRBJ2-7; TRBD1 is a possible D gene (5 bases). Germline V lookup: CDR1 GTSNPN, CDR2 SVGIG (reference sequence). The CDR3 is 16 residues long. Trimming removed 2 bases at V and 6 bases at J, with 23 bases between. The CDR3 DNA sequence: TGTGCCTGGAGTATCTCGGACACCACCTTGGGGTTCGAGCAGTACTTC. Translation: CAWSISDTTLGFEQYF.

This clonotype was counted ten times or more. The chain employs TRBV6-2 or TRBV6-3 and TRBJ2-3; 13 positions match TRBD2. The CDR3 is made up of 16 amino acids. The germline CDR1 and CDR2 sequences are MNHEY and SVGEGT. The trim removed 4 bases at V and 7 bases at J, leaving 8 bases unmatched. The CDR3 sequence: CASSSGTSGVRNTQYF. The CDR3 bases are TGTGCCAGCAGTTCCGGGACTAGCGGGGTTCGGAATACGCAGTATTTT.

The chain combines TRBV12-3 or TRBV12-4 with TRBJ2-3, with D possibly matching TRBD1 (5 bases). Trimming left V 6 bases short and J 3 bases short, with 22 bases between. The CDR3 spans 17 residues. CDR3: CASSPPDSLERTDTQYF. CDR3 nucleotide sequence: TGTGCCAGCAGCCCCCCCGACAGCTTAGAGAGGACAGATACGCAGTATTTT.

This clonotype was recorded many times. The chain uses TRBV24-1 and TRBJ2-7, with unresolved D. This CDR3 has 17 amino acids. Trimming stripped 0 bases from V and 0 bases from J, with 14 bases between. Germline CDR1 reads KGHDR; CDR2 reads SFDVKD. CDR3 DNA sequence: TGTGCCACCAGTGATTTGCAAATCTTGAACCGCTCCTACGAGCAGTACTTC. Translated: CATSDLQILNRSYEQYF.